The 32 T cell receptor beta chains in this list originate from one sample, sequenced in a study of STAT5B mutations in CD4+ large granular lymphocyte leukemia. Generated by immunoSEQ multiplex PCR, the TCRdb table keeps only in-frame clones and is missing some. The sample records more than 30,000 clones, around four fifths being singletons. The sample comprised CD4+ T cells from blood buffy coats. These receptors were taken from a human donor in good health.

The CDR3 region is CASSDGTSGRSEQFF. The CDR3 nucleotides are TGTGCCAGCAGTGACGGCACTAGCGGGAGAAGTGAGCAGTTCTTC. The chain employs TRBV2 and TRBJ2-1, with 11 bases that match TRBD2. The CDR3 is made up of 15 amino acids. The V segment lost 3 bases and the J segment 9 bases; nucleotides outside the gene matches: 7. Germline V gene lookup returns CDR1 SNHLY and CDR2 FYNNEI.

V is TRBV19 and J is TRBJ1-2, with 8 bases lining up with TRBD1. Unmatched junction bases numbered 2, after V lost 6 bases and J lost 5 bases. Germline values: CDR1 LNHDA, CDR2 SQIVND (reference sequence). CDR3 length: 12 amino acids. The CDR3 nucleotides are TGTGCCAGTAGACAGGGGGAGTATGGCTACACCTTC. This translates into CASRQGEYGYTF.

This clone was observed a few times. The rearrangement uses TRBV7-9 and TRBJ1-2; no firm D call. The germline V gene has CDR1 SEHNR and CDR2 FQNEAQ (reference sequence). Deletions cut 0 bases from V and 8 bases from J, with 13 bases between. The CDR3 contains 14 residues. The CDR3 DNA reads as TGTGCCAGCAGCTTAGCTCAGCCGGCGGAGGGCTACACCTTC. It is translated as CASSLAQPAEGYTF.

The chain is built from TRBV5-4 and TRBJ2-1; D remains unclear. The CDR3 spans 14 residues. Per the germline V gene, CDR1 is SGHNT and CDR2 is YYREEE (reference sequence). With 0 bases removed from V and 10 bases from J, the gap between germline ends came to 14 bases. The CDR3 is CASSLVDRAEEQFF. In DNA, the CDR3 is TGTGCCAGCAGCTTGGTTGATAGGGCAGAGGAGCAGTTCTTC.

CDR3 DNA: TGTGCCACCAGCAAAGAGGTCTCGACCGCGGGGACCCAGTACTTC. Protein sequence: CATSKEVSTAGTQYF. This chain links TRBV15 with TRBJ2-5; TRBD2 is a possible D gene (5 bases). Germline V gene sequence: CDR1 LNHNV, CDR2 YYDKDF (reference sequence). There are 15 residues in the CDR3. V shed 4 bases and J shed 7 bases, with 19 bases lying between them. The entire variable domain, with the rest obtained from reference TRBV15 and TRBJ2-5, is as follows: DAMVIQNPRYQVTQFGKPVTLSCSQTLNHNVMYWYQQKSSQAPKLLFHYYDKDFNNEADTPDNFQSRRPNTSFCFLDIRSPGLGDTAMYLCATSKEVSTAGTQYFGPGTRLLVL.

V gene TRBV30 combines with J gene TRBJ1-2, with D unresolved. The CDR3 is 12 residues long. The V gene lost 3 bases and the J gene lost 7 bases, with 12 bases spanning the gap. Germline V gene lookup returns CDR1 GTSNPN and CDR2 SVGIG (reference sequence). CDR3 in amino acids: CAWSGQVAGYTF. Here the CDR3 DNA reads TGTGCCTGGAGCGGTCAGGTCGCTGGCTACACCTTC.

The rearrangement joins TRBV6-5 to TRBJ1-1; maybe TRBD1 (6 bases). The CDR3 totals 14 residues. In germline, CDR1 is MNHEY, CDR2 SVGAGI. Trimming pared 5 bases from V and 1 base from J, leaving 11 bases between. CDR3 nucleotides: TGTGCCAGCAGTCGGGGGGGCGGGAACACTGAAGCTTTCTTT. Protein product: CASSRGGGNTEAFF.

CDR3 amino acids: CASSLRGLHEAFF. The CDR3 nucleotides read TGTGCCAGCAGCTTAAGGGGGTTGCATGAAGCTTTCTTT. This rearrangement joins TRBV13 to TRBJ1-1, with D possibly being TRBD1 (6 bases). The CDR3 covers 13 residues. From germline, CDR1 is PRHDT and CDR2 FYEKMQ (reference sequence). The germline V and J ends were trimmed by 2 bases and 7 bases, with 11 bases remaining between them.

The V and J genes are TRBV5-4 and TRBJ1-2; 7 nucleotides align to TRBD1. Per germline, CDR1 SGHNT and CDR2 YYREEE (reference sequence). The CDR3 is 13 amino acids. V was clipped by 1 base and J by 5 bases; unmatched bases: 2. CDR3 DNA: TGTGCCAGCAGCTTGCAGGGGGGATATGGCTACACCTTC. As protein: CASSLQGGYGYTF.

The chain joins TRBV9 to TRBJ2-2; 11 bases align to TRBD1. The germline gives CDR1 SGDLS, CDR2 YYNGEE. Trimming removed 8 bases from V and 3 bases from J; junction bases left unmatched: 6. The CDR3 sequence is 15 residues long. CDR3 nucleotides: TGTGCCAGTAGGACAGGGGGCATCGACACCGGGGAGCTGTTTTTT. Encoded protein: CASRTGGIDTGELFF.

The rearrangement links TRBV5-4 to TRBJ2-2; possible D gene TRBD2, 5 bases. The CDR3 length is 15 residues. Germline V gene data show CDR1 as SGHNT and CDR2 as YYREEE (reference sequence). V gave up 3 bases and J gave up 4 bases, with 13 bases separating them. The CDR3: CASSWGEGRTGELFF. In DNA form, the CDR3 reads TGTGCCAGCAGCTGGGGTGAGGGCCGCACCGGGGAGCTGTTTTTT. Full variable domain (outside the CDR3, taken from reference TRBV5-4 and TRBJ2-2): ETGVTQSPTHLIKTRGQQVTLRCSSQSGHNTVSWYQQALGQGPQFIFQYYREEENGRGNFPPRFSGLQFPNYSSELNVNALELDDSALYLCASSWGEGRTGELFFGEGSRLTVL.

This clone was detected once. V and J are TRBV6-5 and TRBJ1-4, with TRBD1 matching over 7 bases. This CDR3 has 15 residues. From germline, CDR1 is MNHEY and CDR2 SVGAGI. J gave up 11 bases and V 5 bases, and 14 bases lay outside the gene matches. The CDR3 loop is CASSPNRDRAGKLFF. CDR3 coding DNA: TGTGCCAGCAGTCCCAACCGGGACAGAGCAGGGAAACTGTTTTTT.

The chain uses TRBV10-2 and TRBJ2-7; 8 bases align to TRBD2. The germline V gene encodes CDR1 WSHSY and CDR2 SAAADI. The V gene end was trimmed by 6 bases and the J gene end by 6 bases; junction bases not matched to a gene: 19. The length of the CDR3 is 17 residues. CDR3: CASSLTPSAGVFAEQYF. CDR3 nucleotide sequence: TGCGCCAGCAGCCTAACCCCCTCAGCGGGAGTCTTTGCCGAGCAGTACTTC.

This clone occurred a few times. This rearrangement joins TRBV28 to TRBJ1-2; D unclear. This CDR3 has 12 residues. In germline, CDR1 is MDHEN, CDR2 SYDVKM. Trimming left V 7 bases short and J 1 base short, with 7 bases between. The CDR3 bases are TGTGCCAGCATGGCCAGTAACTATGGCTACACCTTC. Encoded protein: CASMASNYGYTF.

The CDR3, as DNA: TGTGCCAGCAGCTTTAAGCGGGGGGGCACCGGGGAGCTGTTTTTT. It codes for CASSFKRGGTGELFF. This chain joins TRBV7-2 and TRBJ2-2; TRBD2 matches 10 bases. J gave up 4 bases and V 3 bases, and 2 bases lay outside the gene matches. Per germline, CDR1 SGHTA and CDR2 FQGNSA. CDR3 size: 15 residues.

The chain employs TRBV30 and TRBJ1-1; no clear D. This CDR3 has 12 amino acids. V gave up 4 bases and J gave up 1 base, with 7 bases separating them. CDR1 is GTSNPN, CDR2 SVGIG, per germline (reference sequence). CDR3 nucleotides: TGTGCCTGGATCCCTTCGAACACTGAAGCTTTCTTT. It is translated as CAWIPSNTEAFF.

This clone was observed a few times. CDR3 DNA: TGTGCCAGCATGAGGGGACTAGGCTCCTACGAGCAGTACTTC. Encoded protein: CASMRGLGSYEQYF. The chain joins TRBV2 to TRBJ2-7; 8 bases match TRBD2. The germline CDR1 and CDR2 sequences are SNHLY and FYNNEI. Losses at the gene ends were 7 bases for V and 0 bases for J; bases not matched to a gene: 5. The CDR3 totals 14 residues.

This clone has a single count. In DNA form, the CDR3 reads TGTGCCAGCAGCTTAGCCAGGGAGCCTAATGAAAAACTGTTTTTT. Translated: CASSLAREPNEKLFF. The rearrangement joins TRBV7-2 to TRBJ1-4; TRBD1 is a possible D gene (5 bases). Germline loops: CDR1 SGHTA, CDR2 FQGNSA. The CDR3 contains 15 residues. Trimming took off 0 bases at V and 3 bases at J, with 8 bases between the two ends.

This clone was seen a single time. The J gene is TRBJ2-1, the V gene TRBV11-3, with no clear D. Germline V gives CDR1 SGHNT, CDR2 YENEEA. V was clipped by 0 bases and J by 3 bases, with 9 bases between them. This CDR3 spans 15 amino acids. The CDR3 DNA reads as TGTGCCAGCAGCTTAGACGAGAACGGCTACAATGAGCAGTTCTTC. Translation gives CASSLDENGYNEQFF.

The rearrangement links TRBV9 to TRBJ2-1; 13 positions agree with TRBD2. The CDR3 runs 15 residues. CDR1 SGDLS and CDR2 YYNGEE come from the germline V gene. V shed 1 base and J 12 bases; nucleotides not matched to a gene: 7. The CDR3 nucleotides read TGTGCCAGCAGCGTATCGGGGACTAGCGGGGTGGTGCAGTTCTTC. Translated: CASSVSGTSGVVQFF. The full variable domain, in which reference TRBV9 and TRBJ2-1 provide the parts outside the CDR3, is DSGVTQTPKHLITATGQRVTLRCSPRSGDLSVYWYQQSLDQGLQFLIQYYNGEERAKGNILERFSAQQFPDLHSELNLSSLELGDSALYFCASSVSGTSGVVQFFGPGTRLTVL.

CDR3 sequence (DNA): TGTGCCAGCAGCTTAGAACAAAATGAGGCAGATACGCAGTATTTT. This encodes CASSLEQNEADTQYF. The rearrangement joins TRBV5-8 to TRBJ2-3; D is uncertain. The CDR3 spans 15 residues. V shed 2 bases and J shed 4 bases, with 14 bases lying between them. Germline assignment: CDR1 SGHTS and CDR2 YDEGEE.

V and J are TRBV6-1 and TRBJ2-2; D uncertain. Trimming took 8 bases from V and 6 from J, leaving 7 bases between them. CDR1 is MNHNS, CDR2 SASEGT, per germline. This CDR3 has 11 amino acids. The chain's CDR3 is CASLFPGELFF. The DNA of the CDR3 is TGTGCCAGCCTGTTCCCCGGGGAGCTGTTTTTT.

V gene TRBV15 combines with J gene TRBJ2-7; TRBD1 agrees at 8 bases. This CDR3 has 16 residues. The ends lost 2 bases at V and 7 bases at J; junction bases unmatched: 13. CDR1 is LNHNV, CDR2 YYDKDF, per germline (reference sequence). The CDR3 region has the DNA TGTGCCACCAGCAGAAAGTCTACAGGACAGGGCACGGAGCAGTACTTC. This codes for CATSRKSTGQGTEQYF.

For the CDR3, the DNA is TGTGCCAGCGAGGGGGCGCTTGGAAACACCATATATTTT. Its protein is CASEGALGNTIYF. The chain is built from TRBV2 and TRBJ1-3; 7 nucleotides match TRBD1. The CDR3 contains 13 residues. After removal of 8 bases from V and 3 bases from J, the junction contained 4 bases not matched to a gene. Germline-derived CDR1 and CDR2 are SNHLY and FYNNEI.

The CDR3 sequence is CASSSPSGASQETQYF. CDR3 DNA sequence: TGTGCCAGCAGTTCCCCCAGTGGGGCGTCTCAAGAGACCCAGTACTTC. This chain uses TRBV6-5 with TRBJ2-5; D perhaps matches TRBD1 (5 bases). Between the trimmed V and J ends, which lost 4 bases and 2 bases, there was a span of 17 bases. The V gene's germline CDR1 is MNHEY and CDR2 SVGAGI. The CDR3 is 16 residues long.

The rearrangement uses TRBV14 and TRBJ2-2; D is possibly TRBD1 (6 bases). V shed 4 bases and J shed 2 bases, with 11 bases lying between them. There are 15 residues in the CDR3. Germline CDR1 SGHDN, CDR2 FVKESK. For the CDR3, the DNA is TGTGCCAGCAGCCGGACAGCCCGTAACACCGGGGAGCTGTTTTTT. Its protein is CASSRTARNTGELFF. Drawing the rest from reference TRBV14 and TRBJ2-2, the complete variable domain is EAGVTQFPSHSVIEKGQTVTLRCDPISGHDNLYWYRRVMGKEIKFLLHFVKESKQDESGMPNNRFLAERTGGTYSTLKVQPAELEDSGVYFCASSRTARNTGELFFGEGSRLTVL.

This clone was detected only a few times. The chain carries TRBV5-1 and TRBJ1-4; D call uncertain. Between the trimmed V and J ends, which lost 0 bases and 1 base, there was a span of 4 bases. Germline V gives CDR1 SGHRS, CDR2 YFSETQ. There are 14 residues in the CDR3. In DNA, the CDR3 is TGCGCCAGCAGCTTGGATAAAACTAATGAAAAACTGTTTTTT. This gives the protein CASSLDKTNEKLFF.

The V and J genes are TRBV29-1 and TRBJ1-1; no reliable D call. CDR3 size: 12 residues. Trimming took 1 base from V and 6 from J, leaving 9 bases between them. Germline V gene sequence: CDR1 SQVTM, CDR2 ANQGSEA. The CDR3 nucleotides read TGCAGCGTTGAAGGGGGTGTCGCTGAAGCTTTCTTT. This sequence encodes CSVEGGVAEAFF. The full variable domain, with the rest looked up from reference TRBV29-1 and TRBJ1-1, is SAVISQKPSRDICQRGTSLTIQCQVDSQVTMMFWYRQQPGQSLTLIATANQGSEATYESGFVIDKFPISRPNLTFSTLTVSNMSPEDSSIYLCSVEGGVAEAFFGQGTRLTVV.

There are a few counts of this clone. V gene TRBV7-9 combines with J gene TRBJ1-6; D gene uncertain. CDR1 is SEHNR and CDR2 is FQNEAQ in the germline V gene (reference sequence). CDR3 length equals 13 residues. V was pared by 5 bases and J by 9 bases, with 11 bases between. For the CDR3, the DNA is TGTGCCAGCAGCGCCGTCCAAGCTTCACCCCTCCACTTT. Protein product: CASSAVQASPLHF.

This sequence joins TRBV7-9 and TRBJ2-1, with D possibly TRBD2 on 6 matching bases. This CDR3 is 14 amino acids long. Trimming took 5 bases from V and 7 from J, leaving 15 bases between them. CDR1 and CDR2 (germline): SEHNR, FQNEAQ (reference sequence). CDR3 coding DNA: TGTGCCAGCAGCCCAAACCGGGACTTGAATGAGCAGTTCTTC. This codes for CASSPNRDLNEQFF.

This chain connects TRBV5-5 to TRBJ1-2, with TRBD1 matching 8 bases. Germline CDR1 SGHKS, CDR2 YYEKEE (reference sequence). Trimming took 3 bases from V and 7 from J; bases not matched to a gene: 8. The CDR3 totals 14 residues. Here the CDR3 reads CASSWLDREGGYTF. CDR3 nucleotides: TGTGCCAGCAGCTGGCTGGACAGGGAAGGTGGCTACACCTTC.

CDR3 in amino acids: CASSPGLAGGPSTDTQYF. CDR3 coding DNA: TGTGCCAGCAGTCCCGGACTAGCGGGAGGGCCTAGCACAGATACGCAGTATTTT. The chain has TRBV6-4 and TRBJ2-3; 15 bases are a match to TRBD2. The germline V gene has CDR1 MRHNA and CDR2 SNTAGT. With 5 bases clipped from V and 0 bases from J, the junction kept 6 bases outside the gene matches. CDR3 length: 18 amino acids.